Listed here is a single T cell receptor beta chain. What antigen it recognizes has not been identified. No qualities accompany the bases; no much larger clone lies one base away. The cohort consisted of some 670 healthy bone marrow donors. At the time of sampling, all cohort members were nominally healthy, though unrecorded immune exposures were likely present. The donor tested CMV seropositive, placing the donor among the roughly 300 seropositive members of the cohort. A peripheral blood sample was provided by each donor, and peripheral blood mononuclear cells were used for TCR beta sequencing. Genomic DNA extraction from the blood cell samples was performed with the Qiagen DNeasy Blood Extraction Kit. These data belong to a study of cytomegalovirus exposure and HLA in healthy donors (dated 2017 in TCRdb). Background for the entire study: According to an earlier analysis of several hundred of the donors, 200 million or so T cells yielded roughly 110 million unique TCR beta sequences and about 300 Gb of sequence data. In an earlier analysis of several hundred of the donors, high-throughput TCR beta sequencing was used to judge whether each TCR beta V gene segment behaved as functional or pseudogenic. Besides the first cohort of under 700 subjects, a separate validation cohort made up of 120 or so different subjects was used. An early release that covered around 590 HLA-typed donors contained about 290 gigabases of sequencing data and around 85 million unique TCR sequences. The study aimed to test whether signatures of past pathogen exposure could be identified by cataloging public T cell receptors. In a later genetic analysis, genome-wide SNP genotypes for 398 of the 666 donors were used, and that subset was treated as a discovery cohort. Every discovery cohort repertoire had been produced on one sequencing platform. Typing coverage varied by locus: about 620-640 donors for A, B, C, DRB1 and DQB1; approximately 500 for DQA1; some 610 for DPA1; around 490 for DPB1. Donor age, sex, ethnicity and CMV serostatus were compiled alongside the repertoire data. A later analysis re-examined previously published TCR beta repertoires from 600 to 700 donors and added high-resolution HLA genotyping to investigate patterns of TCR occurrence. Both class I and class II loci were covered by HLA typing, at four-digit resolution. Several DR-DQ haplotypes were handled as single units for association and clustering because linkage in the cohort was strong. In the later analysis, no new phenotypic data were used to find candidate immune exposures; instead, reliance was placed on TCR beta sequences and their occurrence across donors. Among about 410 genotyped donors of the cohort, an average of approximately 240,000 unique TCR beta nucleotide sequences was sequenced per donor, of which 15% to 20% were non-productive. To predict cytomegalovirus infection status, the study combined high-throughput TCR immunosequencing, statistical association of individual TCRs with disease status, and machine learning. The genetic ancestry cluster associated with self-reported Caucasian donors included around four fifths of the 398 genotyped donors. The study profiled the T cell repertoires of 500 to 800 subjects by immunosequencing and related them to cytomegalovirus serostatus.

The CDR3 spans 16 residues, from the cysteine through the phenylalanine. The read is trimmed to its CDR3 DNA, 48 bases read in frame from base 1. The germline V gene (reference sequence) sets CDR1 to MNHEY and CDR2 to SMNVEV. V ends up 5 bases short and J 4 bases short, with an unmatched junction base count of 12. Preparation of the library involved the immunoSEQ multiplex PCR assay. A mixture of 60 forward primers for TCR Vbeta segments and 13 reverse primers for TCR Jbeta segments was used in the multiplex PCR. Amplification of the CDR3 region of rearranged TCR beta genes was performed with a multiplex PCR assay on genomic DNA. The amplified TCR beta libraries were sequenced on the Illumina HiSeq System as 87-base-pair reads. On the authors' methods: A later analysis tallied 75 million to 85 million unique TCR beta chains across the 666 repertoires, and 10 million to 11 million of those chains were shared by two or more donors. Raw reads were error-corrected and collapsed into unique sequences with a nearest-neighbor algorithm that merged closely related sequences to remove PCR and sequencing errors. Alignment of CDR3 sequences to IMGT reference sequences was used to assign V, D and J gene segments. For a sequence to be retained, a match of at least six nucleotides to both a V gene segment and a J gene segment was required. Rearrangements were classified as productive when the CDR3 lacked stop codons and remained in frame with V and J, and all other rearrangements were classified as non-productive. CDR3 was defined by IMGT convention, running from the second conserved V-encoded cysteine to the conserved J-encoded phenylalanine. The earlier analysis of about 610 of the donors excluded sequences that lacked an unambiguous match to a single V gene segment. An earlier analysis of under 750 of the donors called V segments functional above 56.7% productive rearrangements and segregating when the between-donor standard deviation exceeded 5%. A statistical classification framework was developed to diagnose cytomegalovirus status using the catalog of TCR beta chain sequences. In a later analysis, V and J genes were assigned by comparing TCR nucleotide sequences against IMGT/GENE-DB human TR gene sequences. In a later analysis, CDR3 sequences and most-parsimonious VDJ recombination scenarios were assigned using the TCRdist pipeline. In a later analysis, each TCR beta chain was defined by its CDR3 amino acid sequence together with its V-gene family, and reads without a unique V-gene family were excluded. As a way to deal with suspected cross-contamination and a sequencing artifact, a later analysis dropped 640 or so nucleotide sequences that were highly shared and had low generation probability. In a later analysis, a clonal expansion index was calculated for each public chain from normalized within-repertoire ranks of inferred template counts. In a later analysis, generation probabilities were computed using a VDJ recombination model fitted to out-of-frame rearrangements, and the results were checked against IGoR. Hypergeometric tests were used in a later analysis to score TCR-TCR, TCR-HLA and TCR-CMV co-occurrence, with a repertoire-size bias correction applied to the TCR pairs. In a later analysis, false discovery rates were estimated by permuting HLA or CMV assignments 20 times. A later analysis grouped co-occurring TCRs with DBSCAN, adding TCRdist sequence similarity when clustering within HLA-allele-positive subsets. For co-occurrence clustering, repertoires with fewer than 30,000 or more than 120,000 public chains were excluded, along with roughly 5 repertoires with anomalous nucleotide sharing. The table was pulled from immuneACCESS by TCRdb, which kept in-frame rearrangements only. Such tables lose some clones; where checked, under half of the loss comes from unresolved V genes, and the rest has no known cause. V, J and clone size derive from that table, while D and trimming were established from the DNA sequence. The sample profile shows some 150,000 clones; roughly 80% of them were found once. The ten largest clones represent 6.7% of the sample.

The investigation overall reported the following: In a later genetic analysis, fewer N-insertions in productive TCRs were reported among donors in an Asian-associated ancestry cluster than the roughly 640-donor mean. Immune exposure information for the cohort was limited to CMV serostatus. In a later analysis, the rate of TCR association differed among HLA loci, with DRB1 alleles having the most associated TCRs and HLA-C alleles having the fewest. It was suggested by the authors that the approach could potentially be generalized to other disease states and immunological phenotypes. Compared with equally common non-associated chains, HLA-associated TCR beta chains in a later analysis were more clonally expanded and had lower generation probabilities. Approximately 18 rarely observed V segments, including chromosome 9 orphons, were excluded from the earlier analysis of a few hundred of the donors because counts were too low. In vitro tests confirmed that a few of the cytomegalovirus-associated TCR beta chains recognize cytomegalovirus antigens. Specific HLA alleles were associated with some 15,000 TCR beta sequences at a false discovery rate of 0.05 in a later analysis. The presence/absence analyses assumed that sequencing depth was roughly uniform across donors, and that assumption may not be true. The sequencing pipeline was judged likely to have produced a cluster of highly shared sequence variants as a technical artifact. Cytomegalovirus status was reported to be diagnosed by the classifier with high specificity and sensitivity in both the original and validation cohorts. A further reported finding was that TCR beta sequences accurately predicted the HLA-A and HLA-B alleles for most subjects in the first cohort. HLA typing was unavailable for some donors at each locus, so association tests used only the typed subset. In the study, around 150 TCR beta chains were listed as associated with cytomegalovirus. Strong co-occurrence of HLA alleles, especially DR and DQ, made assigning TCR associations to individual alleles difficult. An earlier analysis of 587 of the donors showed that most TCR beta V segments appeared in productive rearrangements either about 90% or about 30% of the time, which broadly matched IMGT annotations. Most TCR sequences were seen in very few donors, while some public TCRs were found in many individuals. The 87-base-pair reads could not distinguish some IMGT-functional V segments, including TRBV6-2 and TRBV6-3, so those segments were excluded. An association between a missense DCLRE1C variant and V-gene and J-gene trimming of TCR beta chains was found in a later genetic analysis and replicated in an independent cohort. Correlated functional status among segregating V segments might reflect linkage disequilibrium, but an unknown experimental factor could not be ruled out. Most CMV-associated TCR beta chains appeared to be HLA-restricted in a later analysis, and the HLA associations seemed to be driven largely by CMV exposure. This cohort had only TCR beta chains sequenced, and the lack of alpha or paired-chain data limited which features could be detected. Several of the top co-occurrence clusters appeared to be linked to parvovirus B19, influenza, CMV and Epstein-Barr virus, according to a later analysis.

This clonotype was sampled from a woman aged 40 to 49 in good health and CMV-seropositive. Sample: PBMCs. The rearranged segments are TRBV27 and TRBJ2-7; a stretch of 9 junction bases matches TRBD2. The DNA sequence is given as TGTGCCAGCAGTCTCCAACAAGCGGGGGGATTGTACGAGCAGTACTTC. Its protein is CASSLQQAGGLYEQYF.